This TCR beta chain was recovered during a study of response to subunit inactivated influenza vaccine. Overall study findings and caveats: Each seasonal influenza vaccination, the authors suggested, recruits few new T cells.

This CDR3 has 14 amino acids. Germline values: CDR1 WSHSY, CDR2 SAAADI. The V end was cut by 1 base, the J end by 5 bases, with 11 bases between. As to this clonotype: What it binds is not known.

TCRdb itself ran the RT-PCR reads through MiXCR, one entry per CDR3 protein. The data hold approximately 530,000 distinct CDR3 sequences, with around 13% observed a single time. V usage is TRBV10-2 and J usage is TRBJ2-5; D gene unclear. The starting material was PBMCs from blood, obtained more than 35 days after vaccination. This TCR was recovered from a man between 45 and 60 years old who received an inactivated influenza vaccine. The CDR3: CASSELGLRETQYF. In DNA, the CDR3 is TGCGCCAGCAGTGAGTTGGGCCTCCGGGAGACCCAGTACTTC.